Shown below are 17 T cell receptor beta chains from a single sample sequenced in a study of OX40 agonist ivuxolimab in advanced cancers. Sequencing was performed with immunoSEQ multiplex PCR; in TCRdb, only in-frame clones are kept and a portion is missing. There are over 70,000 clones in the sample; roughly 82% occur only once, and around 6.9% lies in the top ten. The sample was CD4+ or CD8+ T cells sorted from blood, taken in a trial of the OX40 agonist ivuxolimab. These receptors were collected from an adult with an advanced solid tumor such as melanoma, head and neck, liver or kidney cancer.

The genes are TRBV27 and TRBJ2-7; D gene unclear. The CDR3 totals 13 residues. V was trimmed by 4 bases and J by 0 bases, leaving 7 bases between them. Germline values: CDR1 MNHEY, CDR2 SMNVEV (reference sequence). The CDR3 reads CASSYGVSYEQYF. CDR3 in DNA: TGTGCCAGCAGTTATGGGGTCTCCTACGAGCAGTACTTC.

This clone was seen just once. This chain links TRBV5-4 with TRBJ2-5; 14 bases fit TRBD2. The CDR3 length is 17 residues. Germline-derived CDR1 and CDR2 are SGHNT and YYREEE (reference sequence). The ends lost 3 bases at V and 1 base at J; junction bases unmatched: 5. The CDR3 coding sequence is TGTGCCAGCAGCTCCTCGGGACTAGCGGGGGTCCAAGAGACCCAGTACTTC. Its translation: CASSSSGLAGVQETQYF.

The chain recombines TRBV6-1 with TRBJ2-2; no clear D. This CDR3 is 13 amino acids long. Trimming took off 7 bases at V and 2 bases at J, with 8 bases between the two ends. The germline gives CDR1 MNHNS, CDR2 SASEGT. The CDR3 DNA reads as TGTGCCAGCAAAACTGCCAACACCGGGGAGCTGTTTTTT. Encoded protein: CASKTANTGELFF.

The chain links TRBV18 to TRBJ2-5, with D perhaps assigned TRBD1 or TRBD2 (5 bases each). CDR3 size: 15 residues. CDR1 is KGHSH and CDR2 is LQKENI in the germline V gene. Trimming shortened V by 0 bases and J by 0 bases, and 8 bases separated the two germline ends. The CDR3 reads CASSPPGTYQETQYF. Here the CDR3 DNA reads TGTGCCAGCTCACCACCGGGGACCTACCAAGAGACCCAGTACTTC.

The chain joins TRBV25-1 to TRBJ2-3, with D perhaps matching TRBD2 (6 bases). Germline V CDR1 and CDR2: MGHDK, SYGVNS. This CDR3 spans 14 amino acids. V gave up 8 bases and J gave up 1 base, with 13 bases separating them. The DNA of the CDR3 is TGTGCCAGCGGCCTCGGAGGGGGCACAGATACGCAGTATTTT. Translation: CASGLGGGTDTQYF.

This chain uses TRBV7-9 with TRBJ2-3, with TRBD2 matching over 13 bases. V dropped 7 bases and J dropped 4; count of bases not matched to a gene: 8. There are 16 residues in the CDR3. The germline V gene has CDR1 SEHNR and CDR2 FQNEAQ (reference sequence). The CDR3 DNA is TGTGCCAGCATCTCTGGACTAGCGGGAGTAGCAGATACGCAGTATTTT. It specifies CASISGLAGVADTQYF.

The rearrangement uses TRBV6-5 and TRBJ1-6; tentatively, D is TRBD1 (5 bases). The CDR3 covers 15 residues. V was cut by 0 bases and J by 7 bases, with 10 bases left in between. The germline gives CDR1 MNHEY, CDR2 SVGAGI. The CDR3 DNA sequence: TGTGCCAGCAGTTACTCTGGGGGGAGGAATTCACCCCTCCACTTT. This codes for CASSYSGGRNSPLHF.

The chain uses TRBV2 and TRBJ1-1, with a possible D match to TRBD1 (6 bases). V was cut by 5 bases and J by 5 bases, with 12 bases left in between. This CDR3 contains 13 residues. Germline CDR1 reads SNHLY; CDR2 reads FYNNEI. CDR3 sequence reads: CASSPMQGTEAFF. Written as DNA, the CDR3 is TGTGCCAGCAGTCCAATGCAGGGGACTGAAGCTTTCTTT.

V usage is TRBV6-1 and J usage is TRBJ2-5; D could derive from TRBD1 or TRBD2 (5 bases each). The germline V and J ends were trimmed by 8 bases and 1 base, with 11 bases remaining between them. The CDR3 totals 13 residues. CDR1 and CDR2 from the germline V gene are MNHNS and SASEGT. DNA of the CDR3: TGTGCCAGCGACCCGGGACGCCAAGAGACCCAGTACTTC. It specifies CASDPGRQETQYF.

The rearrangement uses TRBV6-6 and TRBJ2-3, with a possible D match to TRBD1 (5 bases). Between the trimmed V and J ends, which lost 2 bases and 1 base, there was a span of 7 bases. The germline V gene has CDR1 MNHNY and CDR2 SVGAGI (reference sequence). There are 14 residues in the CDR3. The CDR3 sequence is CASSYGARTDTQYF. The DNA of the CDR3 is TGTGCCAGCAGTTACGGGGCCCGCACAGATACGCAGTATTTT.

The chain links TRBV14 to TRBJ2-5; D is possibly TRBD2 (5 bases). The CDR3 consists of 14 residues. CDR1 and CDR2 (germline): SGHDN, FVKESK. V was clipped by 4 bases and J by 5 bases, with 14 bases between them. The CDR3 spells CASSPVIREETQYF. DNA of the CDR3: TGTGCCAGCAGCCCCGTCATAAGGGAGGAGACCCAGTACTTC.

This clone was seen once. The chain combines TRBV4-1 with TRBJ2-5; D perhaps matches TRBD2 (6 bases). Matching the DNA end better, TRBJ2-7 makes the J call doubtful. The CDR3 extends over 15 amino acids. Germline values: CDR1 MGHRA, CDR2 YSYEKL. The CDR3 DNA sequence: TGCGCCAGCAGCCAAGCCGGGACTGGGATGGGCGAGCAGTACTTC. Translated, it gives CASSQAGTGMGEQYF.

The V and J genes are TRBV11-2 and TRBJ2-1; 10 nucleotides match TRBD2. This CDR3 comprises 15 residues. Germline CDR1 and CDR2: SGHAT and FQNNGV. V trimming: 3 bases; J trimming: 4 bases; junction bases outside the gene matches: 3. CDR3 DNA: TGTGCCAGCAGCTTGATAGCGGGGGGTTACAATGAGCAGTTCTTC. It encodes CASSLIAGGYNEQFF.

This sequence joins TRBV6-5 and TRBJ2-7; 8 bases fit TRBD1. In germline, CDR1 is MNHEY, CDR2 SVGAGI. The CDR3 is 14 residues long. Trimming removed 7 bases from V and 0 bases from J; junction bases left unmatched: 5. CDR3 residues: CASTKDRASYEQYF. CDR3 bases: TGTGCCAGCACCAAGGACAGGGCCTCCTACGAGCAGTACTTC.

This chain uses TRBV29-1 with TRBJ2-1; D is possibly TRBD1 (5 bases). The CDR3 is made up of 11 amino acids. The V end lost 3 bases, the J end lost 7 bases, and 7 bases lay between the germline ends. Germline CDR1 SQVTM, CDR2 ANQGSEA. Here the CDR3 reads CSVEGQNEQFF. The CDR3 region has the DNA TGCAGCGTTGAGGGGCAAAATGAGCAGTTCTTC.

The V gene is TRBV27, the J gene TRBJ1-6; TRBD1 might be the D (5 bases). The V end was cut by 6 bases, the J end by 6 bases, with 15 bases between. CDR3 size: 15 residues. Germline V gene data show CDR1 as MNHEY and CDR2 as SMNVEV (reference sequence). CDR3 region: CASSLGRTPNSPLHF. In DNA, the CDR3 is TGTGCCAGCAGCTTGGGACGGACACCTAATTCACCCCTCCACTTT.

The genes are TRBV15 and TRBJ1-1, with D hard to call. The CDR3 is 14 amino acids. Germline lookup yields CDR1 LNHNV and CDR2 YYDKDF (reference sequence). Trimming removed 1 base at V and 1 base at J, with 7 bases between. Written as DNA, the CDR3 is TGTGCCACCAGCAGAGGGGGTTCGAACACTGAAGCTTTCTTT. Amino acids: CATSRGGSNTEAFF.